These 20 T cell receptor beta chains originate from one sample sequenced in a study of cytomegalovirus exposure and HLA in healthy donors. Amplification used 60 Vbeta primers and 13 Jbeta primers. Method: immunoSEQ multiplex PCR; TCRdb's copy keeps in-frame clones and lacks some. The table records under 200,000 clones, around 85% of them present only once. Sequencing was carried out using PBMCs. The receptors here all came from a woman aged 45 to 65 in good health and CMV-seronegative.

The chain recombines TRBV7-2 with TRBJ2-3; 8 nucleotides match TRBD1. The V segment lost 4 bases and the J segment 0 bases; nucleotides outside the gene matches: 3. Germline V gene data show CDR1 as SGHTA and CDR2 as FQGNSA. The CDR3 totals 15 residues. The CDR3 coding sequence is TGTGCCAGCAGCTCCGGACAGGGTAGCACAGATACGCAGTATTTT. This sequence encodes CASSSGQGSTDTQYF.

This chain links TRBV5-1 with TRBJ1-1; D might be TRBD1 (5 bases). The germline gives CDR1 SGHRS, CDR2 YFSETQ. Trimming stripped 4 bases from V and 4 bases from J, with 14 bases between. The CDR3 totals 14 residues. CDR3 DNA: TGCGCCAGCAGCCCTACTGGGGGGTCCACTGAAGCTTTCTTT. Its protein is CASSPTGGSTEAFF.

This clone appeared a single time. V is TRBV21-1 and J is TRBJ1-4; TRBD1, as called in the table, went unchecked against the DNA. TRBV21-1 corresponds to a pseudogene. CDR3 size: 16 residues. CDR3 DNA: TGTGCCAGCAGCCTCCGTGATCAGGGGGATTATGAAAAACTGTTTTTT. The encoded protein is CASSLRDQGDYEKLFF.

This chain connects TRBV5-1 to TRBJ1-3, with TRBD1 matching over 9 bases. Germline V gene sequence: CDR1 SGHRS, CDR2 YFSETQ. This CDR3 is 16 amino acids long. After removal of 1 base from V and 4 bases from J, the junction contained 6 bases not matched to a gene. The CDR3 sequence: CASSLIQGAAGNTIYF. The CDR3 DNA follows: TGCGCCAGCAGCTTGATACAGGGGGCAGCGGGAAACACCATATATTTT.

The sample holds one count of this clone. The chain is built from TRBV7-6 and TRBJ2-5, with D perhaps matching TRBD1 (5 bases). Judging by the DNA end, TRBJ2-7 fits better; the J call may be wrong. There are 12 residues in the CDR3. The germline gives CDR1 SGHVS, CDR2 FNYEAQ. CDR3 DNA sequence: TGTGCCAGCAGCTTGGGGCGGTACGAGCAGTACTTC. This encodes CASSLGRYEQYF.

This clone was counted a few times. CDR3 coding DNA: TGTGCCAGCAGTTTATATGGGACTAGCGGGAGAGAGCAGTACTTC. Its protein is CASSLYGTSGREQYF. The chain recombines TRBV27 with TRBJ2-7; 14 bases align to TRBD2. Trimming took 1 base from V and 7 from J; bases not matched to a gene: 3. This CDR3 is built from 15 residues. Germline assignment: CDR1 MNHEY and CDR2 SMNVEV (reference sequence).

The V and J genes are TRBV28 and TRBJ2-7; 8 nucleotides line up with TRBD1. J was trimmed by 4 bases and V by 6 bases; bases with no gene match: 14. The CDR3 is 16 residues long. Germline V gene lookup returns CDR1 MDHEN and CDR2 SYDVKM. For the CDR3, the DNA is TGTGCCAGCAGGAGTTCACGGACAGGGTTCGTATACGAGCAGTACTTC. Its protein is CASRSSRTGFVYEQYF.

This chain connects TRBV4-1 to TRBJ2-7, with 10 bases aligning to TRBD2. CDR3 size: 16 residues. J lost 4 bases, V lost 0 bases, and 6 bases had no gene match. Germline CDR1 reads MGHRA; CDR2 reads YSYEKL. CDR3 coding DNA: TGCGCCAGCAGCCAAGAGGAGCTAGCGGGAGTATACGAGCAGTACTTC. As protein: CASSQEELAGVYEQYF.

V is TRBV27 and J is TRBJ2-3; 7 nucleotides match TRBD1. The CDR3 loop spans 17 amino acids. V was clipped by 4 bases and J by 2 bases; unmatched bases: 12. CDR1 is MNHEY, CDR2 SMNVEV, per germline (reference sequence). CDR3 in DNA: TGTGCCAGCAGTTCACCCCAGGGACAGACGATCACAGATACGCAGTATTTT. Residues: CASSSPQGQTITDTQYF.

This clone was seen a handful of times. V is TRBV28 and J is TRBJ2-2; 7 bases fit TRBD1. In germline, CDR1 is MDHEN, CDR2 SYDVKM. The CDR3 extends over 15 amino acids. V dropped 5 bases and J dropped 1; count of bases not matched to a gene: 4. The CDR3 is CASSPGQVNTGELFF. The CDR3 DNA reads TGTGCCAGCAGTCCAGGACAGGTGAACACCGGGGAGCTGTTTTTT. Supplemented by reference TRBV28 and TRBJ2-2, the full variable domain reads DVKVTQSSRYLVKRTGEKVFLECVQDMDHENMFWYRQDPGLGLRLIYFSYDVKMKEKGDIPEGYSVSREKKERFSLILESASTNQTSMYLCASSPGQVNTGELFFGEGSRLTVL.

This clone was detected a few times. V usage is TRBV27 and J usage is TRBJ2-1; 9 positions agree with TRBD2. Trimming removed 8 bases from V and 6 bases from J; junction bases left unmatched: 8. CDR1 MNHEY and CDR2 SMNVEV come from the germline V gene (reference sequence). This CDR3 spans 14 amino acids. CDR3: CASRPGGRANEQFF. The CDR3 DNA follows: TGTGCCAGCCGGCCTGGCGGGAGGGCCAATGAGCAGTTCTTC.

The chain employs TRBV7-3 and TRBJ2-7; possible D gene TRBD2, 7 bases. Trimming removed 1 base from V and 0 bases from J, with 10 bases in between. The CDR3 spans 15 residues. Germline CDR1 SGHTA, CDR2 FQGTGA. The CDR3 loop reads CASSLKGGGSYEQYF. The CDR3 nucleotides read TGTGCCAGCAGCTTAAAGGGAGGGGGCTCCTACGAGCAGTACTTC.

This chain uses TRBV28 with TRBJ2-7; tentatively, D is TRBD2 (6 bases). Trimming pared 7 bases from V and 0 bases from J, leaving 16 bases between. Germline CDR1 reads MDHEN; CDR2 reads SYDVKM. This CDR3 region has 15 residues. The CDR3 spells CASNSPPSVSYEQYF. DNA of the CDR3: TGTGCCAGCAATTCACCGCCTAGCGTCTCCTACGAGCAGTACTTC.

The chain couples TRBV4-2 to TRBJ1-6; TRBD1 agrees at 8 bases. The CDR3 sequence is 14 residues long. After removal of 4 bases from V and 10 bases from J, the junction contained 6 bases not matched to a gene. Germline-derived CDR1 and CDR2 are LGHNA and YNFKEQ. The CDR3: CASSPGQGPSPLHF. In nucleotides, the CDR3 is TGTGCCAGCAGCCCAGGACAGGGTCCCTCACCCCTCCACTTT.

The chain combines TRBV25-1 with TRBJ2-5; no firm D call. CDR1 is MGHDK and CDR2 is SYGVNS in the germline V gene. The CDR3 extends over 13 amino acids. Trimming took off 6 bases at V and 4 bases at J, with 12 bases between the two ends. The CDR3 DNA sequence: TGTGCCAGCAGGAGCACGAACGTAGAGACCCAGTACTTC. Its protein is CASRSTNVETQYF.

The table lists this clone with a count of one. CDR3 region: CASSQVWDKHNSPLHF. In DNA form, the CDR3 reads TGCGCCAGCAGCCAAGTTTGGGACAAACATAATTCACCCCTCCACTTT. The chain has TRBV4-1 and TRBJ1-6, with D perhaps TRBD1 (6 bases). The CDR3 is 16 residues long. Trimming removed 1 base at V and 5 bases at J, with 12 bases between. CDR1 and CDR2 (germline): MGHRA, YSYEKL.

The chain links TRBV21-1 to TRBJ2-1; the DNA was not compared with TRBD2, the D call given in the table. TRBV21-1 is assigned pseudogene status. This CDR3 comprises 15 residues. The CDR3 spells CASSLWTSGHNEQFF. Written as DNA, the CDR3 is TGTGCCAGCAGCCTTTGGACTAGCGGGCACAATGAGCAGTTCTTC.

This chain connects TRBV7-9 to TRBJ2-7; no clear D. Between the trimmed V and J ends, which lost 1 base and 6 bases, there was a span of 4 bases. Germline loops: CDR1 SEHNR, CDR2 FQNEAQ (reference sequence). This CDR3 region has 11 residues. The CDR3 nucleotides are TGTGCCAGCAGCTTAGGGGCCGAGCAGTACTTC. Amino acid sequence: CASSLGAEQYF.

The V gene is TRBV28, the J gene TRBJ2-2; D not resolved. Trimming removed 5 bases from V and 3 bases from J, with 10 bases in between. Germline V gene data show CDR1 as MDHEN and CDR2 as SYDVKM. This CDR3 spans 14 amino acids. The CDR3: CASSLTRDTGELFF. The DNA for the CDR3 is TGTGCCAGCAGTCTTACCCGCGACACCGGGGAGCTGTTTTTT.

The V and J genes are TRBV19 and TRBJ2-6; 7 bases agree with TRBD1. With V trimmed by 7 bases and J by 1 base, 4 bases remained unmatched. The germline V gene encodes CDR1 LNHDA and CDR2 SQIVND (reference sequence). The CDR3 has 15 amino acids. CDR3 loop: CASKDRDSGANVLTF. CDR3 DNA: TGTGCCAGTAAAGACAGGGATTCTGGGGCCAACGTCCTGACTTTC.